A single count supports the clone carrying this T cell receptor beta chain. Assay: immunoSEQ multiplex PCR; the TCRdb copy retains only in-frame clones and omits some. The sample gives some 140,000 clones, 70% to 80% of which show up once; roughly 13% is in the top ten. This CDR3 spans 13 amino acids. V dropped 10 bases and J dropped 6 bases, with 16 bases sitting between them. Germline lookup yields CDR1 MNHEY and CDR2 SMNVEV (reference sequence). The sample originates from a study of cytotoxic CD8 clonotypes in ibrutinib-treated CLL. This sequence joins TRBV27 and TRBJ2-1; a weak D match, TRBD2 (7 bases). The receptor was derived from a human donor with chronic lymphocytic leukemia. The sequencing here drew on PBMCs, taken after 12 months of ibrutinib treatment. The DNA of the CDR3 is TGTGCCACCAACCAAAGGGGGGGCAATGAGCAGTTCTTC. It codes for CATNQRGGNEQFF.